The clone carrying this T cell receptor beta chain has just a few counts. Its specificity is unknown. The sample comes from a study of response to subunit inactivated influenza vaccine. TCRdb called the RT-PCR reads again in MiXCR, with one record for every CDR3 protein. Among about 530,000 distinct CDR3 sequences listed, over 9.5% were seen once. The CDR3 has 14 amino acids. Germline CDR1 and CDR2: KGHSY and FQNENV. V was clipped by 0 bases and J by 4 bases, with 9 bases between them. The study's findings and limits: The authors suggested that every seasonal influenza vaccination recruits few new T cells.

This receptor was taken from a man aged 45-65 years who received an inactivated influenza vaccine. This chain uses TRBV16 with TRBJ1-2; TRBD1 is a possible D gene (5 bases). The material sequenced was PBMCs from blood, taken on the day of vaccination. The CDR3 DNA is TGTGCCAGCAGCCAATCTAGGGACTCCTATGGCTACACCTTC. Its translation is CASSQSRDSYGYTF.